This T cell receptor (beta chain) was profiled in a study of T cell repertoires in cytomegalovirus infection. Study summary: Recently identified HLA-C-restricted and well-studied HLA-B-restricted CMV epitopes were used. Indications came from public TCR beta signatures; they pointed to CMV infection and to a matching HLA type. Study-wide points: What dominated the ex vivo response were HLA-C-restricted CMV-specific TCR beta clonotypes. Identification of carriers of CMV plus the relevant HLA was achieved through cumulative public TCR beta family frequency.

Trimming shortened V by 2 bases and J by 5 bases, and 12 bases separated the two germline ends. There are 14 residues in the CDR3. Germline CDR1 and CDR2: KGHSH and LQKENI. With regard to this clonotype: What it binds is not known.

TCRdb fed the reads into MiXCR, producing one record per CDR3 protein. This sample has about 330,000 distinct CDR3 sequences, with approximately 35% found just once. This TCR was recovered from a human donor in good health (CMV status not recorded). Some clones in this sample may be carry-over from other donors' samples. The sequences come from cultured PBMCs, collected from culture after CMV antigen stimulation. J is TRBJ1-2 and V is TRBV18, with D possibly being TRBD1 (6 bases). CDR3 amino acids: CASSPGDRLYGYTF. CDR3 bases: TGTGCCAGCTCACCAGGAGACAGGCTTTATGGCTACACCTTC.